One sample yielded the 2 T cell receptor beta chains listed below, sequenced in a study of Tregs in tolerant kidney transplant recipients. Recipients received nonmyeloablative bone marrow transplants from related graft donors, with transient mixed chimerism. Sequencing was performed with immunoSEQ multiplex PCR; in TCRdb, only in-frame clones are kept and a portion is missing. This sample has 50,000 to 65,000 clones; approximately 87% occur once, and the top ten carry under 4.5%. Sequenced here: CD4+ T cells from blood (PBMCs), sampled 6 months after the transplant. All receptors derive from a human patient who received a combined kidney and bone marrow transplant. Some T cells may be the graft donor's.

The chain couples TRBV10-3 to TRBJ2-5; 11 bases are shared with TRBD2. The V gene end was trimmed by 3 bases and the J gene end by 11 bases; junction bases not matched to a gene: 11. The germline V gene encodes CDR1 ENHRY and CDR2 SYGVKD. The CDR3 covers 15 residues. The CDR3 sequence: CAISDDSGGAGEQYF. CDR3 nucleotides: TGTGCCATCAGTGATGATAGCGGGGGGGCCGGGGAGCAGTACTTC.

This chain connects TRBV25-1 to TRBJ1-1, with 10 bases fitting TRBD1. The germline CDR1 and CDR2 sequences are MGHDK and SYGVNS. The trim removed 6 bases at V and 8 bases at J, leaving 9 bases unmatched. The CDR3 length is 14 residues. The CDR3, as DNA: TGTGCCAGCAGCGAAGCCGGGACAGGGGCCGAAGCTTTCTTT. Its protein is CASSEAGTGAEAFF.